This T cell receptor beta chain was documented in a study of OX40 agonist ivuxolimab in advanced cancers. Some background on the complete study: The costimulatory receptor OX40 (CD134) was targeted by ivuxolimab, a fully human IgG2 agonistic monoclonal antibody. The paper describes the monotherapy dose-escalation part (N ≈ 52 patients) of the phase I trial of ivuxolimab. Partial responses occurred in three dose-escalation patients, of whom one had hepatocellular carcinoma and two had cutaneous melanoma. Intravenous ivuxolimab was administered to patients every 2 weeks at six dose levels: 0.01, 0.1, 0.3, 1.5, 3 and 10 mg/kg. Of the 52 patients in dose escalation, some 19 had hepatocellular carcinoma, some 15 had melanoma, 9 had renal cell carcinoma and 9 had head and neck cancer. In the dose-escalation cohort, roughly 82% of patients were male, and the mean age was roughly 56 years with a range of about 20 to 80. The purpose of peripheral TCRbeta sequencing was to test whether ivuxolimab changed TCR sequence diversity and led to clonal T-cell expansion. Patients were allowed to have had prior anti-PD-1, anti-PD-L1 or anti-CTLA-4 therapy, and around two fifths of the dose-escalation patients had been treated with checkpoint inhibitors.

The V and J ends are trimmed by 4 bases and 5 bases, leaving 15 bases between them. The germline V gene provides CDR1 MDHEN and CDR2 SYDVKM. The CDR3 covers 15 residues, taking in both the cysteine and the phenylalanine. The read is trimmed to its CDR3 DNA, 45 bases read in frame from base 1. Patients with autoimmune disease history or receiving systemic immunosuppression were excluded from the trial. Peripheral blood for TCR sequencing was drawn from every dose cohort at baseline, at cycle 4 day 1 and at cycle 7 day 1. The samples were drawn from a first-in-human, open-label, multicenter phase I dose-escalation trial of ivuxolimab. Adults with locally advanced or metastatic melanoma, renal cell, hepatocellular, or head and neck squamous cell carcinoma were enrolled in the trial. Before TCR sequencing, CD4+ T cells and CD8+ T cells from peripheral blood were sorted into separate populations. As for this clone: The antigen this receptor binds is unknown. Base-call qualities are not available, and no considerably larger clone is one nucleotide away.

General findings and caveats noted by the study authors: Low levels of normalized T-cell clonal expansion were also seen in some patients who did not respond. After ivuxolimab, CD8+ T cells had more expanded clones than CD4+ T cells on average. Partial responders in the 0.1-3.0 mg/kg groups had among the lowest normalized peripheral clonal expansion, especially among CD8+ T cells. The antigen specificity of the clonally expanded peripheral T cells was not determined. At doses from 0.1 to 3.0 mg/kg, clonal expansion was seen in both CD4+ and CD8+ blood T cells between baseline and week 6.

To sequence the TCRbeta CDR3 region, genomic DNA was isolated from the sorted cells. The immunoSEQ Assay was used to sequence the TCRbeta CDR3 regions. TCRdb provides this immuneACCESS table in a form limited to in-frame rearrangements. Some clones are lacking; in checked studies, under half of them reflect an unresolved V gene, and why the rest are absent is not known. The table for this sample lists tens of thousands of clones; approximately 90% of them were counted only once. The ten largest clones represent 10% to 13% of the sample. The clonotype originates from an adult with an advanced solid tumor such as melanoma, head and neck, liver or kidney cancer. The sequences come from CD4+ or CD8+ T cells sorted from blood, collected in a trial of the OX40 agonist ivuxolimab. This chain joins TRBV28 to TRBJ1-5, with TRBD1 tentatively as D gene (6 bases match). The DNA sequence is given as TGTGCCAGCAGTTCACTACAGGGCTTGGATCAGCCCCAGCATTTT. It codes for CASSSLQGLDQPQHF.